This T cell receptor beta chain was captured in a study of patients and donors after allogeneic stem cell transplantation. This clonotype was seen many times. TCRdb recomputed calls from the RT-PCR reads with MiXCR, one row per CDR3 protein. The sample contains approximately 90,000 distinct CDR3 sequences, 5% of which appear only once. The length of the CDR3 is 13 residues. Looked up from germline, CDR1 is SEHNR and CDR2 is FQNEAQ (reference sequence). The V end lost 4 bases, the J end lost 6 bases, and 10 bases lay between the germline ends. The specimen was blood, either unsorted or a sorted T cell fraction (not recorded which). The origin of this receptor is a human donor who was either an allogeneic HSCT recipient or a stem cell or donor lymphocyte infusion donor (not recorded which). It is not recorded whose cells these are; they may come from a transplant donor. The chain links TRBV7-9 to TRBJ2-1; TRBD2 is a possible D gene (7 bases). CDR3 protein: CASSSRGPNEQFF. The CDR3 coding sequence is TGTGCCAGCAGCTCGCGGGGGCCCAATGAGCAGTTCTTC.